These 28 T cell receptor beta chains came from one sample sequenced in a study of cytomegalovirus exposure and HLA in healthy donors. PCR involved 60 Vbeta and 13 Jbeta primers. TCRdb's table, derived via immunoSEQ multiplex PCR, lists solely in-frame clones and lacks some. The sample has roughly 200,000 clones, 8.5% to 10% seen once. The sample consisted of PBMCs. Every receptor here comes from a woman in her 30s in good health and CMV-seropositive.

This clone was detected only a few times. The chain couples TRBV19 to TRBJ1-5; D may be TRBD1 (5 bases). Germline-derived CDR1 and CDR2 are LNHDA and SQIVND (reference sequence). This CDR3 is built from 12 residues. V shed 5 bases and J shed 6 bases, with 8 bases lying between them. The CDR3 region is CASSFTGQPQHF. CDR3 sequence (DNA): TGTGCCAGTAGTTTCACAGGTCAGCCCCAGCATTTT.

This clone has only a few counts. The V gene is TRBV15, the J gene TRBJ2-2; 7 nucleotides line up with TRBD2. Germline CDR1 reads LNHNV; CDR2 reads YYDKDF (reference sequence). The length of the CDR3 is 15 residues. Trimming removed 2 bases from V and 2 bases from J; junction bases left unmatched: 2. The CDR3 region is CATSRLADNTGELFF. The CDR3 region has the DNA TGTGCCACCAGCAGACTAGCGGATAACACCGGGGAGCTGTTTTTT.

This clone was seen a few times. V and J are TRBV25-1 and TRBJ2-5; a possible D gene is TRBD1 (6 bases). Germline CDR1 is MGHDK and CDR2 is SYGVNS. This CDR3 has 15 amino acids. Trimming removed 6 bases at V and 3 bases at J, with 17 bases between. The CDR3 here is CASSPTGSGKETQYF. DNA of the CDR3: TGTGCCAGCAGCCCAACAGGGTCCGGGAAAGAGACCCAGTACTTC.

This clone showed up just a few times. The CDR3 region is CASRPLPEREWYNEQFF. In DNA, the CDR3 is TGTGCCAGCAGGCCCCTACCGGAGCGGGAGTGGTACAATGAGCAGTTCTTC. J is TRBJ2-1 and V is TRBV27; 8 bases fit TRBD2. Looked up from germline, CDR1 is MNHEY and CDR2 is SMNVEV (reference sequence). The junction had 14 bases not matched to a gene; V was cut back by 6 bases and J by 4 bases. CDR3 length: 17 amino acids.

A few counts support this clone. The rearrangement links TRBV19 to TRBJ2-6, with 7 bases identical to TRBD1. V dropped 5 bases and J dropped 0; count of bases not matched to a gene: 10. Per germline, CDR1 LNHDA and CDR2 SQIVND (reference sequence). The CDR3 loop spans 18 amino acids. CDR3 in DNA: TGTGCCAGTAGTCCGCTACAGGGGACCTACTCTGGGGCCAACGTCCTGACTTTC. The encoded protein is CASSPLQGTYSGANVLTF.

This clone was seen a single time. This same CDR3 is encoded by further DNA sequences in the sample. The V gene is TRBV5-1, the J gene TRBJ2-7, with 8 bases lining up with TRBD2. Germline-derived CDR1 and CDR2 are SGHRS and YFSETQ. CDR3 length: 15 residues. Losses at the gene ends were 2 bases for V and 7 bases for J; bases not matched to a gene: 11. The CDR3 loop reads CASSFGTSGTREQYF. The CDR3 DNA reads as TGCGCCAGCAGCTTCGGGACTAGTGGGACGCGTGAGCAGTACTTC.

The gene calls are TRBV19 and TRBJ2-5, with 13 bases lining up with TRBD2. CDR1 is LNHDA and CDR2 is SQIVND in the germline V gene (reference sequence). This CDR3 is 16 amino acids long. The trim removed 10 bases at V and 3 bases at J, leaving 11 bases unmatched. CDR3 coding DNA: TGTGCCATTTTCCTCAGGACTAGCGGGAGAGAAGAGACCCAGTACTTC. This translates into CAIFLRTSGREETQYF. The variable domain in full, completed from reference TRBV19 and TRBJ2-5, reads DGGITQSPKYLFRKEGQNVTLSCEQNLNHDAMYWYRQDPGQGLRLIYYSQIVNDFQKGDIAEGYSVSREKKESFPLTVTSAQKNPTAFYLCAIFLRTSGREETQYFGPGTRLLVL.

This clone appeared a few times. V is TRBV10-3 and J is TRBJ2-1, with 7 bases fitting TRBD1. The V gene end was trimmed by 6 bases and the J gene end by 7 bases; junction bases not matched to a gene: 3. In germline, CDR1 is ENHRY, CDR2 SYGVKD. CDR3 length: 12 amino acids. In DNA, the CDR3 is TGTGCCATCAGCGACAGGGATAATGAGCAGTTCTTC. Translated: CAISDRDNEQFF.

This clone has more than one count but fewer than ten. The V and J genes are TRBV15 and TRBJ2-2; 7 bases fit TRBD1. J gave up 4 bases and V 3 bases, and 5 bases lay outside the gene matches. Germline loops: CDR1 LNHNV, CDR2 YYDKDF (reference sequence). This CDR3 comprises 15 residues. CDR3 in amino acids: CATSRQGVGTGELFF. The CDR3 DNA follows: TGTGCCACCAGCAGGCAGGGGGTAGGCACCGGGGAGCTGTTTTTT.

V and J are TRBV30 and TRBJ2-3, with unresolved D. The CDR3 consists of 12 residues. V lost 1 base and J 8 bases, leaving 10 bases between the germline ends. CDR1 is GTSNPN and CDR2 is SVGIG in the germline V gene (reference sequence). CDR3 protein: CAWSEPPPTQYF. The CDR3 DNA sequence: TGTGCCTGGAGTGAGCCTCCGCCTACGCAGTATTTT.

The genes are TRBV4-1 and TRBJ2-1; TRBD2 aligns across 10 bases. CDR1 is MGHRA and CDR2 is YSYEKL in the germline V gene. The J segment lost 8 bases and the V segment lost 2 bases, leaving 9 bases of the junction unmatched. This CDR3 comprises 16 residues. Here the CDR3 DNA reads TGCGCCAGCAGCCAAACAGGGACTAGCGAATGGTATGAGCAGTTCTTC. Protein product: CASSQTGTSEWYEQFF.

This clone was counted a few times. This sequence joins TRBV27 and TRBJ1-1; no firm D call. The ends were cut back, 5 bases at V and 1 base at J, with 11 bases in the middle. Germline V lookup: CDR1 MNHEY, CDR2 SMNVEV (reference sequence). The CDR3 spans 14 residues. The CDR3 here is CASSRLGGNTEAFF. The CDR3 bases are TGTGCCAGCAGTCGCCTGGGAGGGAACACTGAAGCTTTCTTT.

This clone was counted a few times. J is TRBJ1-1 and V is TRBV4-2; possibly TRBD1 for D (6 bases). The CDR3 loop spans 14 amino acids. Germline loops: CDR1 LGHNA, CDR2 YNFKEQ. The V end was cut by 2 bases, the J end by 3 bases, with 10 bases between. CDR3 loop: CASSQQPGDTEAFF. In DNA, the CDR3 is TGTGCCAGCAGCCAACAACCAGGGGACACTGAAGCTTTCTTT.

This clone has more than one count but fewer than ten. This sequence joins TRBV5-1 and TRBJ2-3; TRBD1 is a possible D gene (5 bases). The CDR3 runs to 12 residues. The ends were cut back, 3 bases at V and 3 bases at J, with 5 bases in the middle. Germline CDR1 and CDR2: SGHRS and YFSETQ. Here the CDR3 reads CASSWTTDTQYF. For the CDR3, the DNA is TGCGCCAGCAGCTGGACAACAGATACGCAGTATTTT. Complete variable domain (other parts from reference TRBV5-1 and TRBJ2-3): KAGVTQTPRYLIKTRGQQVTLSCSPISGHRSVSWYQQTPGQGLQFLFEYFSETQRNKGNFPGRFSGRQFSNSRSEMNVSTLELGDSALYLCASSWTTDTQYFGPGTRLTVL.

This clone showed up just a few times. This chain uses TRBV7-6 with TRBJ1-3, with D unclear. CDR1 SGHVS and CDR2 FNYEAQ come from the germline V gene. The V and J ends lost 2 bases and 0 bases respectively, with 8 bases between them. The CDR3 sequence is 15 residues long. The CDR3 loop is CASSLLPGSGNTIYF. The CDR3 DNA is TGTGCCAGCAGCTTACTTCCCGGCTCTGGAAACACCATATATTTT.

This clone was seen a few times. V gene TRBV18 combines with J gene TRBJ2-2, with D hard to call. The germline CDR1 and CDR2 sequences are KGHSH and LQKENI. Deletions cut 2 bases from V and 4 bases from J, with 8 bases between. The CDR3 is 14 amino acids. CDR3 DNA sequence: TGTGCCAGCTCACCAACATACACCACCGGGGAGCTGTTTTTT. It codes for CASSPTYTTGELFF.

The chain couples TRBV11-2 to TRBJ2-7, with 10 bases aligning to TRBD2. This CDR3 region has 15 residues. CDR1 is SGHAT and CDR2 is FQNNGV in the germline V gene. The trim removed 1 base at V and 7 bases at J, leaving 7 bases unmatched. Here the CDR3 reads CASSLGLAGAREQYF. CDR3 DNA: TGTGCCAGCAGCTTAGGGCTAGCGGGAGCGAGGGAGCAGTACTTC.

This clone has a single count. J is TRBJ2-3 and V is TRBV9; 10 bases align to TRBD1. Unmatched junction bases numbered 5, after V lost 5 bases and J lost 5 bases. This CDR3 is built from 14 residues. Germline values: CDR1 SGDLS, CDR2 YYNGEE. The CDR3 DNA sequence: TGTGCCAGCAGACCGGGACAGGGGAAAGATACGCAGTATTTT. Translated, it gives CASRPGQGKDTQYF.

The V call is TRBV11-2, the J call TRBJ2-7; 7 bases are shared with TRBD2. Trimming removed 5 bases from V and 4 bases from J; junction bases left unmatched: 5. Germline V gene sequence: CDR1 SGHAT, CDR2 FQNNGV. This CDR3 has 13 amino acids. CDR3 DNA: TGTGCCAGCAGCCTGGCTAGCGGTTACGAGCAGTACTTC. This sequence encodes CASSLASGYEQYF.

This clone was observed a few times. V is TRBV2 and J is TRBJ2-2, with D possibly being TRBD2 (5 bases). This CDR3 has 16 amino acids. Germline loops: CDR1 SNHLY, CDR2 FYNNEI. The V end was cut by 5 bases, the J end by 1 base, with 14 bases between. CDR3 region: CASSLDGEGNTGELFF. The CDR3 DNA is TGTGCCAGCAGTCTCGACGGAGAGGGGAACACCGGGGAGCTGTTTTTT.

The chain recombines TRBV30 with TRBJ1-5; D gene ambiguous. The germline CDR1 and CDR2 sequences are GTSNPN and SVGIG (reference sequence). The CDR3 sequence is 14 residues long. Trimming stripped 1 base from V and 1 base from J, with 8 bases between. The CDR3 protein is CAWSAGSSNQPQHF. CDR3 DNA: TGTGCCTGGAGTGCGGGGTCCAGCAATCAGCCCCAGCATTTT.

The chain joins TRBV11-2 to TRBJ2-7, with 15 bases matching TRBD2. This CDR3 contains 15 residues. V lost 5 bases, J lost 4 bases, and 3 bases stayed unmatched. Germline V gene lookup returns CDR1 SGHAT and CDR2 FQNNGV. For the CDR3, the DNA is TGTGCCAGCAGCGCTGGGACTAGCGGGAGGTACGAGCAGTACTTC. Its translation: CASSAGTSGRYEQYF.

This clone was found many times. This CDR3 reads CASSEGGWSYEQYF. The CDR3 bases are TGTGCCAGTAGTGAGGGCGGTTGGAGCTACGAGCAGTACTTC. V usage is TRBV19 and J usage is TRBJ2-7; perhaps TRBD2 as D (5 bases). The CDR3 extends over 14 amino acids. V shed 5 bases and J shed 3 bases, with 14 bases lying between them. Germline V lookup: CDR1 LNHDA, CDR2 SQIVND (reference sequence).

The rearrangement links TRBV4-2 to TRBJ2-7; 10 nucleotides align to TRBD2. The CDR3 extends over 15 amino acids. V dropped 1 base and J dropped 4; count of bases not matched to a gene: 4. The germline V gene has CDR1 LGHNA and CDR2 YNFKEQ. CDR3 nucleotides: TGTGCCAGCAGCCAAGCAGTGACTAGCGGGTACGAGCAGTACTTC. The encoded protein is CASSQAVTSGYEQYF.

V and J are TRBV7-8 and TRBJ1-2; the D gene is possibly TRBD1 (5 bases). This CDR3 spans 17 amino acids. The germline gives CDR1 SGHVS, CDR2 FQNEAQ. The V and J ends lost 2 bases and 4 bases respectively, with 20 bases between them. CDR3: CASSLSHQGGFPYGYTF. The CDR3 nucleotides are TGTGCCAGCAGCTTAAGTCATCAGGGAGGGTTCCCCTATGGCTACACCTTC.

The rearrangement links TRBV6-1 to TRBJ1-1, with D unresolved. The CDR3 is 14 residues long. V lost 0 bases to trimming and J lost 7 bases, with 12 bases between them. The germline V gene encodes CDR1 MNHNS and CDR2 SASEGT. Written as DNA, the CDR3 is TGTGCCAGCAGTGAAGCCGGCGGAATAGTTGAAGCTTTCTTT. Translating gives CASSEAGGIVEAFF.

The table lists this clone with a few counts. J is TRBJ2-1 and V is TRBV5-4, with 7 bases that match TRBD2. V was clipped by 0 bases and J by 7 bases; unmatched bases: 7. The length of the CDR3 is 15 residues. Per the germline V gene, CDR1 is SGHNT and CDR2 is YYREEE (reference sequence). The DNA of the CDR3 is TGTGCCAGCAGCTTGGAGGGCGGGAGAGGTAATGAGCAGTTCTTC. Amino acids: CASSLEGGRGNEQFF.

This chain links TRBV19 with TRBJ1-1; D unresolved. This CDR3 region has 17 residues. Germline V gene data show CDR1 as LNHDA and CDR2 as SQIVND (reference sequence). V was trimmed by 0 bases and J by 1 base, leaving 15 bases between them. Written as DNA, the CDR3 is TGTGCCAGTAGTATAGACCCCCTGGCGGGGAAGAACACTGAAGCTTTCTTT. Protein: CASSIDPLAGKNTEAFF.